This T cell receptor (beta chain) is drawn from a study of regulatory T cells in long-lasting Graves disease. Sequencing libraries for TCR beta were prepared with iRepertoire HTBI primers and Arm-PCR of CDR3 regions. Authors' processing steps: Spanning all samples, the identified segments comprised about 62 TRBV and 14 TRBJ. MiXCR, applied by TCRdb to the multiplex PCR reads, yields one record per CDR3 protein. The V and J calls, along with clone size, are taken from TCRdb and not from the paper's own processing. The sample contains hundreds of thousands of distinct CDR3 sequences, around 21% of which appear only once. The junction had 4 bases not matched to a gene; V was cut back by 5 bases and J by 0 bases. The germline V gene has CDR1 SGHVS and CDR2 FNYEAQ. The CDR3 is 15 amino acids. This clonotype was counted a few times. Specified time point: persistent/refractory GD, antithyroid drugs over 5 years with positive TRAb. PBMCs were the source of the RNA used for TCR sequencing. An endocrinology department in Xi'an, China, supplied the patients.

The chain couples TRBV7-6 to TRBJ1-1, with TRBD1 matching 9 bases. The TCR originated in a female donor with Graves disease. This specimen was peripheral blood mononuclear cells (PBMCs), taken when the disease was refractory, from a patient treated with antithyroid drugs. The CDR3: CASSRTGAMNTEAFF. In nucleotides, the CDR3 is TGTGCCAGCAGCCGGACAGGGGCCATGAACACTGAAGCTTTCTTT.